This T cell receptor (beta chain) emerged from a study of T cells in Graves' hyperthyroidism and ophthalmopathy. Regions amplified from RNA transcripts were the TCR beta CDR3 regions. RT-PCR in the first round (using the HTBI primer set) targeted the TCR CDR3. TCRdb called the multiplex PCR reads again in MiXCR, with one record for every CDR3 protein. The sample carries approximately 330,000 distinct CDR3 sequences, 15% to 20% recorded once. This clonotype was recorded at least ten times. The antigen remains undetermined. Study findings and constraints: Blood samples included most of the expanded thyroid clonotypes exceeding 0.001. Ophthalmopathy prediction by the model preceded onset by a median roughly 6 months.

With a duration under 2 months, the hyperthyroidism was newly diagnosed in patients aged 18 to 65. The study based diagnoses on clinical symptoms, serum thyroxine and TRAb, thyroid ultrasound and orbital computed tomography. The sample comprised blood. The clonotype was recovered from a woman in her forties or fifties with Graves' hyperthyroidism.

The CDR3 DNA sequence: TGTGCCTGGGCAGCGGGGGGGGACCAAGAGACCCAGTACTTC. Protein: CAWAAGGDQETQYF. The J gene is TRBJ2-5, the V gene TRBV30; 10 nucleotides match TRBD2. This CDR3 has 14 residues. J was trimmed by 0 bases and V by 5 bases; bases with no gene match: 3. Germline V lookup: CDR1 GTSNPN, CDR2 SVGIG (reference sequence).